This TCR beta chain was profiled in a study of post-analysis software for immune sequencing data. Findings and caveats of the study: Roughly 5 TRBV segments occurring more often in patients than controls included TRBV5-6, TRBV5-1 and TRBV20-1. There was significantly lower normalized Chao1 diversity in multiple sclerosis patients than in controls.

Unique molecular identifiers featured in each of the TCR beta cDNA libraries. TCRdb reanalysed the PCR reads using MiXCR and keeps one entry per CDR3 protein. The data show roughly 570,000 distinct CDR3 sequences, less than 40% seen once. From germline, CDR1 is LGHDT and CDR2 YNNKEL (reference sequence). This CDR3 has 17 residues. With V trimmed by 0 bases and J by 0 bases, 5 bases remained unmatched. Comments on this clonotype: Its antigen is currently unknown.

The sample comprised blood. The genes are TRBV3-1 and TRBJ1-5, with 7 bases identical to TRBD1. The sequence derives from a girl under 18 with multiple sclerosis. The CDR3: CASSQDGGGFSNQPQHF. Written as DNA, the CDR3 is TGTGCCAGCAGCCAAGACGGAGGGGGCTTTAGCAATCAGCCCCAGCATTTT.